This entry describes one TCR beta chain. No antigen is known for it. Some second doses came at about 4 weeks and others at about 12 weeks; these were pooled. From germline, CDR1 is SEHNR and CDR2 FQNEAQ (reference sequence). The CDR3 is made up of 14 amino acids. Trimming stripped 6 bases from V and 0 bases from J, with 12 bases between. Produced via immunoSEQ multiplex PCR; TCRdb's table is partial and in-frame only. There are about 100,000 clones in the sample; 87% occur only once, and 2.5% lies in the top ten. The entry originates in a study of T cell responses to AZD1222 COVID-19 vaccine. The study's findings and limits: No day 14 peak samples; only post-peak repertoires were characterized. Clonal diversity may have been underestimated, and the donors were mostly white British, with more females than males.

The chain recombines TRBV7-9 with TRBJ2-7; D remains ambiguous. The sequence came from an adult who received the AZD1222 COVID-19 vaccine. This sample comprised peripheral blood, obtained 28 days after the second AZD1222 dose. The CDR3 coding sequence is TGTGCCAGCAGTCCCCTATCCGACTCCTACGAGCAGTACTTC. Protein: CASSPLSDSYEQYF. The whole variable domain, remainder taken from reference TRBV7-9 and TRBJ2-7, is DTGVSQNPRHKITKRGQNVTFRCDPISEHNRLYWYRQTLGQGPEFLTYFQNEAQLEKSRLLSDRFSAERPKGSFSTLEIQRTEQGDSAMYLCASSPLSDSYEQYFGPGTRLTVT.